The rows below give T cell receptor beta chains drawn from one sample of a study of post-analysis software for immune sequencing data. TCRdb reprocessed the PCR reads via MiXCR and lists one record per CDR3 protein. Among about 820,000 distinct CDR3 sequences listed, approximately 53% were seen once. Source material: blood. The receptor set was obtained from a girl between 5 and 17 years old with multiple sclerosis. The CDR3 runs from the conserved cysteine through the conserved F or W. The order of the fields is clone size, J gene, V gene, D gene, CDR3 DNA, CDR3 protein. D genes are given only for firm matches. Clone size is not always given. Where it is, it says once, few, many or a class for expanded clones.

NA TRBJ2-1 TRBV7-2 TRBD2 TGTGCCAGCAGCCGACAAGCGGGGGGGCTTGTCTATGAGCAGTTCTTC CASSRQAGGLVYEQFF
few TRBJ2-7 TRBV7-2 TRBD1 TGTGCCAGCAGCTCGGGACAGGCCACCTACGAGCAGTACTTC CASSSGQATYEQYF
NA TRBJ2-7 TRBV7-8 TRBD1 TGTGCCAGCAGCTTCGGGACAGGGGGCAGGACCTACGAGCAGTACTTC CASSFGTGGRTYEQYF
once TRBJ2-3 TRBV11-3 NA TGTGCCAGCAGCTCCCACGGTGCAGATACGCAGTATTTT CASSSHGADTQYF
NA TRBJ1-2 TRBV6-5 NA TGTGCCAGCAGTTATCATTCAGGCTTCGGGGGCTACACCTTC CASSYHSGFGGYTF
NA TRBJ2-3 TRBV29-1 TRBD1 TGCAGCGTCGCCGGGACAGGGTTTACAGATACGCAGTATTTT CSVAGTGFTDTQYF
NA TRBJ2-1 TRBV7-9 NA TGTGCCAGCAGCTCCTGGGACTCCCGGGGCAATGAGCAGTTCTTC CASSSWDSRGNEQFF
NA TRBJ2-1 TRBV29-1 NA TGCAGCGTTCGAACCCTGACCCCCGAGCAGTTCTTC CSVRTLTPEQFF
NA TRBJ2-7 TRBV12-3/TRBV12-4 NA TGTGCCAGCAGTCCGCGACGGGACAACTCCTACGAGCAGTACTTC CASSPRRDNSYEQYF
NA TRBJ1-1 TRBV10-3 NA TGTGCCATCAGTGCGGAGGGAGGGTACACTAAAGCTTTCTTT CAISAEGGYTKAFF
few TRBJ2-4 TRBV4-1 TRBD2 TGCGCCAGCAGCGCTCCCGGGACTAGGGACATTCAGTACTTC CASSAPGTRDIQYF
once TRBJ2-7 TRBV4-1 TRBD1 TGCGCCAGCAGCCACGGGGACAGGAGAGACGGGCAGTACTTC CASSHGDRRDGQYF
few TRBJ2-1 TRBV27 TRBD2 TGTGCCAGCAGTTTAGCCGGGACTAGCGGGAGAGGTGAGCAGTTCTTC CASSLAGTSGRGEQFF
NA TRBJ2-4 TRBV6-2/TRBV6-3 TRBD2 TGTGCCAGCGGGACTAGCGGGGGGGCAGACATTCAGTACTTC CASGTSGGADIQYF
NA TRBJ1-6 TRBV5-1 TRBD1 TGCGCCAGCAGGGACAGGCCCTTGGAAAATTCACCCCTCCACTTT CASRDRPLENSPLHF
NA TRBJ2-1 TRBV5-1 TRBD2 TGCGCCACATCAACCGGGACTAGCGGATACTCCTACAATGAGCAGTTCTTC CATSTGTSGYSYNEQFF
NA TRBJ2-3 TRBV10-1 NA TGCGCCAGCAGAGCAACTAGCGGCACAGGGGGAGATACGCAGTATTTT CASRATSGTGGDTQYF
few TRBJ2-1 TRBV6-5 TRBD2 TGTGCCAGCAGTTATGGACTAGCGGGAGGGAATGAGCAGTTCTTC CASSYGLAGGNEQFF
NA TRBJ2-5 TRBV29-1 NA TGCAGCGTTGAACACTCGGGTGGGACCGTCGAGACCCAGTACTTC CSVEHSGGTVETQYF
NA TRBJ1-1 TRBV11-2 NA TGTGCCAGCAGCTTAGACCCGGTGGTGACTGAAGCTTTCTTT CASSLDPVVTEAFF
NA TRBJ1-1 TRBV4-1 NA TGCGCCAGCAGCCAAGGGATCCTGAACACTGAAGCTTTCTTT CASSQGILNTEAFF
few TRBJ2-5 TRBV24-1 NA TGTGCCACCAGTAACATTCCCGGGGGGACCCAGTACTTC CATSNIPGGTQYF
NA TRBJ2-1 TRBV5-1 NA TGCGCCAGCAGCTTGGATCTGGGGAATTACAATGAGCAGTTCTTC CASSLDLGNYNEQFF
NA TRBJ2-7 TRBV5-6 TRBD1 TGTGCCAGCAGCTTGCGTGGACAGGGGGCCCACGAGCAGTACTTC CASSLRGQGAHEQYF
NA TRBJ1-2 TRBV5-4 NA TGTGCCAGCAGCAACAGGGTTAGCTATGGCTACACCTTC CASSNRVSYGYTF
NA TRBJ2-6 TRBV6-2/TRBV6-3 NA TGTGCCGGCGGAAAACAGGGAGCTGGGGCCAACGTCCTGACTTTC CAGGKQGAGANVLTF
NA TRBJ2-1 TRBV5-1 NA TGCGCCAGCAGCTTGGGGGGGTATGGCAAGTCATCGTACAATGAGCAGTTCTTC CASSLGGYGKSSYNEQFF
NA TRBJ2-3 TRBV29-1 NA TGCAGCGTTGAGACGAGGGGCACAGATACGCAGTATTTT CSVETRGTDTQYF
many TRBJ1-2 TRBV14 NA TGTGCCAGCAGCCAGGACCGGAGAGGCTACACCTTC CASSQDRRGYTF
NA TRBJ1-2 TRBV2 TRBD1 TGTGCCAGCACGTACCATCCTCCCGGGACAGGAAACCCCCTATCGGGCTACACCTTC CASTYHPPGTGNPLSGYTF
NA TRBJ2-5 TRBV7-9 TRBD1 TGTGCCAGCAGCCCGCCGGGACAGGGGCGTGGAAAAGAGACCCAGTACTTC CASSPPGQGRGKETQYF
NA TRBJ2-7 TRBV20-1 NA TGCAGTGCTAGAGATGGGGCGGGTCCCTACGAGCAGTACTTC CSARDGAGPYEQYF
NA TRBJ2-6 TRBV7-3 NA TGTGCCAGCAGCCCCCAGGGAGCTGGGGCCAACGTCCTGACTTTC CASSPQGAGANVLTF
NA TRBJ2-5 TRBV5-1 TRBD1 TGCGCCAGCGGGAAGACAGGGGTACAAGAGACCCAGTACTTC CASGKTGVQETQYF